A single sample gave rise to the 9 T cell receptor beta chains below, sequenced in a study of T-cell reconstitution after alpha-beta-depleted transplantation in children. Unique molecular identifiers were incorporated when the TCRbeta library was constructed. TCRdb redid the calling of the PCR reads with MiXCR, one entry per CDR3 protein. The table has 480,000 or so distinct CDR3 sequences, over 9.5% seen once. The material was PBMCs, obtained before TCRalphabeta/CD19-depleted stem cell transplant. The receptors here all came from a child aged 2-15 years with inherited bone marrow failure, due to receive a stem cell transplant.

This clonotype occurred a few times. The chain recombines TRBV28 with TRBJ2-7; D possibly corresponds to TRBD2 (5 bases). There are 14 residues in the CDR3. V was clipped by 3 bases and J by 5 bases, with 14 bases between them. Germline CDR1 MDHEN, CDR2 SYDVKM. The CDR3 region has the DNA TGTGCCAGCAGTTTGGACGGGAAAGCGGACGAGCAGTACTTC. The encoded protein is CASSLDGKADEQYF.

On this clonotype: One base away lies a much larger clone, so this may be a sequencing read error. The chain has TRBV27 and TRBJ2-2; D call uncertain. Between the trimmed V and J ends, which lost 4 bases and 4 bases, there was a span of 10 bases. CDR1 is MNHEY, CDR2 SMNVEV, per germline (reference sequence). CDR3 length: 14 amino acids. CDR3 DNA: TGTGCCAGCAGTTACAGCGCCACCACCGGGGAGCTGTTTTTT. It yields the protein CASSYSATTGELFF.

This clonotype was seen a few times. This rearrangement joins TRBV6-1 to TRBJ1-5; the D gene is possibly TRBD1 (6 bases). The CDR3 runs 16 residues. With 5 bases removed from V and 0 bases from J, the gap between germline ends came to 14 bases. CDR1 and CDR2 from the germline V gene are MNHNS and SASEGT. In DNA form, the CDR3 reads TGTGCCAGCAGTCAACAGGGACCCTATAGCAATCAGCCCCAGCATTTT. Protein: CASSQQGPYSNQPQHF.

This clonotype was seen repeatedly, ten times or more. The rearrangement links TRBV21-1 to TRBJ2-7. TRBV21-1 is annotated as a pseudogene. The CDR3 extends over 18 amino acids. The CDR3 nucleotides are TGTGCCAGCAGCAAAACTCAAATACGGCCGATCGTCTTCTACGAGCAGTACTTC. It is translated as CASSKTQIRPIVFYEQYF.

This clonotype occurred a few times. The rearrangement joins TRBV6-1 to TRBJ1-5, with 9 bases fitting TRBD1. With V trimmed by 2 bases and J by 4 bases, 6 bases remained unmatched. Germline CDR1 is MNHNS and CDR2 is SASEGT. This CDR3 has 16 residues. The CDR3 region is CASSETGGQWNQPQHF. The CDR3 coding sequence is TGTGCCAGCAGTGAAACAGGGGGCCAATGGAATCAGCCCCAGCATTTT.

This clonotype has just a few counts. The chain uses TRBV7-7 and TRBJ2-5; D may be TRBD1 or TRBD2 (5 bases each). The V end lost 7 bases, the J end lost 5 bases, and 17 bases lay between the germline ends. The CDR3 consists of 14 residues. CDR1 is SSHAT, CDR2 FNYEAQ, per germline (reference sequence). CDR3 nucleotides: TGTGCCAGCACCGTTAGTATTGGGGGTGAGACCCAGTACTTC. It yields the protein CASTVSIGGETQYF.

This clonotype was seen ten or more times. The chain uses TRBV7-9 and TRBJ1-2; 7 bases are a match to TRBD1. The CDR3 extends over 15 amino acids. V gave up 4 bases and J gave up 6 bases; unmatched junction bases: 11. CDR1 and CDR2 (germline): SEHNR, FQNEAQ (reference sequence). The CDR3, as DNA: TGTGCCAGCAGCTGGGGAAGACAGGGCGGAGATGGCTACACCTTC. Protein: CASSWGRQGGDGYTF.

The J gene is TRBJ1-5, the V gene TRBV12-3 or TRBV12-4; TRBD1 agrees at 7 bases. The CDR3 is made up of 16 amino acids. Germline trimming cut 3 bases from V and 3 bases from J; bases unmatched to any gene: 8. The CDR3 is CASSFFGDSSNQPQHF. The CDR3 nucleotides are TGTGCCAGCAGTTTTTTTGGGGACAGCTCCAATCAGCCCCAGCATTTT.

A few counts support this clonotype. V gene TRBV24-1 combines with J gene TRBJ2-2, with 12 bases that match TRBD1. The length of the CDR3 is 17 residues. V shed 4 bases and J 4 bases; nucleotides not matched to a gene: 6. Looked up from germline, CDR1 is KGHDR and CDR2 is SFDVKD. CDR3 region: CATSDPGTGGRTGELFF. The CDR3 DNA reads as TGTGCCACCAGTGACCCCGGGACAGGGGGCCGCACCGGGGAGCTGTTTTTT.